This note documents a single T cell receptor beta chain sequence. The antigen is unknown. All patients relapsed after autologous stem cell transplantation, and brentuximab vedotin exposure varied. The data were taken from a study of PD-1 blockade in classical Hodgkin lymphoma. For the study at large: Nivolumab was administered to patients intravenously at 3 mg/kg every 2 weeks. Study-wide results and caveats: Repertoire difference causes, possibly disease activity or prior therapy, remain undefined. It was among complete responders that baseline diversity resembled that of newly diagnosed patients. Newly diagnosed patients reportedly had lower baseline TCR diversity than healthy donors.

Produced via immunoSEQ multiplex PCR; TCRdb's table is partial and in-frame only. The sample holds over 70,000 clones, around 90% seen once. CDR1 MNHNS and CDR2 SASEGT come from the germline V gene. This CDR3 is built from 16 residues. The junction had 11 bases not matched to a gene; V was cut back by 3 bases and J by 5 bases. This TCR was recovered from a human donor with classical Hodgkin lymphoma. This specimen consisted of peripheral blood mononuclear cells (PBMCs), obtained at baseline. The J gene is TRBJ2-5, the V gene TRBV6-1; 8 bases agree with TRBD1. The CDR3 spells CASSEGTGSGWETQYF. CDR3 in DNA: TGTGCCAGCAGTGAGGGGACAGGCTCCGGGTGGGAGACCCAGTACTTC.